This paragraph covers one T cell receptor (beta chain) sequence. Cohorts were based on clinical histories the participants reported. The data were obtained in a study of blood T cell repertoires in COVID-19. Libraries were prepared by immunoSEQ multiplex PCR; TCRdb keeps only in-frame clonotypes and omits some of them. Of 300,000 to 400,000 clones in the sample, over 75% are singletons; the top ten hold around 0.97%. The V gene's germline CDR1 is SGDLS and CDR2 YYNGEE. The trim removed 4 bases at V and 1 base at J, leaving 7 bases unmatched. The CDR3 sequence is 15 residues long. Sequencing was carried out using PBMCs or T cells enriched from blood (not recorded which). This chain joins TRBV9 and TRBJ2-5; TRBD1 matches at 7 bases. The clonotype was recovered from a woman aged 30 to 39 with acute COVID-19. The chain's CDR3 is CASSLGYRGQETQYF. The CDR3 DNA reads as TGTGCCAGCAGCTTAGGATACAGGGGCCAAGAGACCCAGTACTTC.